These 22 T cell receptor beta chains were all obtained from the same sample, sequenced in a study of cytomegalovirus exposure and HLA in healthy donors listed by TCRdb under 2017. The method was the immunoSEQ multiplex PCR assay. For the multiplex PCR, a mixture combining 60 forward primers for TCR Vbeta segments and 13 reverse primers for TCR Jbeta segments was used. TCRdb limited this immuneACCESS table to in-frame rearrangements with V and J called. A share of clones is missing; checked studies link under half to unresolved V genes, and the rest is unexplained. The sample data list 100,000 to 150,000 clones, and approximately 75% of these were observed just once. Under 5.5% of the sample rests with the top ten. The sequencing sample was made of PBMCs. These receptor sequences come from a man aged 45-65 years in good health and CMV-seropositive.

As to this clone: Mismatch with germline at one junction end may stem from a read error. V and J are TRBV7-9 and TRBJ2-1; 11 nucleotides align to TRBD1. CDR1 SEHNR and CDR2 FQNEAQ come from the germline V gene (reference sequence). There are 15 residues in the CDR3. The chain's CDR3 is CSSTMGTGGGNEQFF. The CDR3 DNA sequence: TGTTCCAGCACGATGGGGACAGGGGGAGGCAATGAGCAGTTCTTC.

Details on this clone: The sample carries other DNA sequences with the same CDR3. The V gene is TRBV29-1, the J gene TRBJ1-1, with D perhaps TRBD1 (6 bases). The CDR3 totals 15 residues. The germline V and J ends were trimmed by 2 bases and 8 bases, with 21 bases remaining between them. Germline-derived CDR1 and CDR2 are SQVTM and ANQGSEA. Written as DNA, the CDR3 is TGCAGCGTTGAACCGTTGGGCCTATCCGGGACAGAAGCTTTCTTT. It encodes CSVEPLGLSGTEAFF.

The chain recombines TRBV19 with TRBJ2-7; 9 bases align to TRBD1. CDR1 is LNHDA, CDR2 SQIVND, per germline (reference sequence). J was trimmed by 0 bases and V by 5 bases; bases with no gene match: 5. CDR3 length: 15 amino acids. The CDR3 loop reads CASSLTGGLSYEQYF. The DNA of the CDR3 is TGTGCCAGTAGTCTTACAGGGGGCCTCTCCTACGAGCAGTACTTC.

CDR3 sequence (DNA): TGTGCCAGCAGCTTAGTGGGGGGAGCGAACACTGAAGCTTTCTTT. Translated: CASSLVGGANTEAFF. The rearrangement links TRBV7-8 to TRBJ1-1, with D maybe TRBD1 (5 bases). Germline loops: CDR1 SGHVS, CDR2 FQNEAQ. This CDR3 has 15 residues. Trimming left V 1 base short and J 1 base short, with 10 bases between.

V is TRBV10-3 and J is TRBJ1-1; D possibly corresponds to TRBD1 (6 bases). The CDR3 length is 14 residues. The germline V and J ends were trimmed by 11 bases and 11 bases, with 27 bases remaining between them. Germline CDR1 reads ENHRY; CDR2 reads SYGVKD. In DNA form, the CDR3 reads TGTGCCGTAGATTCGGGACAACCTTACGGCGGGGCTTTCTTT. Its translation is CAVDSGQPYGGAFF.

The genes are TRBV11-3 and TRBJ1-1; D not certain. The V gene's germline CDR1 is SGHNT and CDR2 YENEEA. This CDR3 contains 13 residues. The germline V and J ends were trimmed by 5 bases and 5 bases, with 12 bases remaining between them. In DNA form, the CDR3 reads TGTGCCAGCAGCAGTCCGGGGAGAACTGAAGCTTTCTTT. It encodes CASSSPGRTEAFF.

V is TRBV28 and J is TRBJ2-5; D unclear. V was clipped by 7 bases and J by 0 bases, with 6 bases between them. The CDR3 sequence is 12 residues long. Germline-derived CDR1 and CDR2 are MDHEN and SYDVKM. The CDR3 nucleotides read TGTGCCAGCACCCGGTACCAAGAGACCCAGTACTTC. Translated, it gives CASTRYQETQYF. The full variable domain, with the rest looked up from reference TRBV28 and TRBJ2-5, is DVKVTQSSRYLVKRTGEKVFLECVQDMDHENMFWYRQDPGLGLRLIYFSYDVKMKEKGDIPEGYSVSREKKERFSLILESASTNQTSMYLCASTRYQETQYFGPGTRLLVL.

The J gene is TRBJ1-6, the V gene TRBV7-9; TRBD1 might be the D (6 bases). Per germline, CDR1 SEHNR and CDR2 FQNEAQ (reference sequence). This CDR3 comprises 14 residues. Trimming removed 3 bases at V and 6 bases at J, with 9 bases between. CDR3 residues: CASSFGGPNSPLHF. The CDR3 coding sequence is TGTGCCAGCAGCTTCGGGGGGCCTAATTCACCCCTCCACTTT.

This clone has just one count. The V call is TRBV6-5, the J call TRBJ1-2; 10 positions match TRBD1. The CDR3 extends over 13 amino acids. CDR1 and CDR2 (germline): MNHEY, SVGAGI. J lost 6 bases, V lost 6 bases, and 4 bases had no gene match. The CDR3 coding sequence is TGTGCCAGCAGGGGACAGGGGAAAAATGGCTACACCTTC. Translating gives CASRGQGKNGYTF.

This chain connects TRBV20-1 to TRBJ2-1, with D uncertain. Trimming stripped 5 bases from V and 8 bases from J, with 7 bases between. CDR1 is DFQATT, CDR2 SNEGSKA, per germline (reference sequence). CDR3 length: 10 residues. The CDR3 DNA reads as TGCAGTGCTGCGCACGATGAGCAGTTCTTC. It is translated as CSAAHDEQFF.

This clone was observed a few times. The chain carries TRBV6-1 and TRBJ2-5; 7 bases align to TRBD2. Looked up from germline, CDR1 is MNHNS and CDR2 is SASEGT. The CDR3 spans 14 residues. Trimming cost V 5 bases and J 4 bases; bases outside gene matches: 7. Written as DNA, the CDR3 is TGTGCCAGCAGTCGTGGGAGGGCCTCAGAGACCCAGTACTTC. Its translation: CASSRGRASETQYF.

In its sample, this clone was seen a few times. The chain's CDR3 is CASSLPGQGASQFF. CDR3 sequence (DNA): TGTGCCAGCAGTTTACCGGGACAGGGGGCATCGCAGTTCTTC. The gene calls are TRBV28 and TRBJ2-1; 12 bases map to TRBD1. V lost 2 bases to trimming and J lost 12 bases; unmatched junction nucleotides: 5. The CDR3 totals 14 residues. Per the germline V gene, CDR1 is MDHEN and CDR2 is SYDVKM.

This clone was observed a handful of times. Other DNA sequences in this sample translate to the same CDR3. The rearrangement joins TRBV5-5 to TRBJ1-1; TRBD1 is a possible D gene (5 bases). The CDR3 loop spans 13 amino acids. Germline CDR1 reads SGHKS; CDR2 reads YYEKEE (reference sequence). Trimming took off 5 bases at V and 3 bases at J, with 11 bases between the two ends. The DNA for the CDR3 is TGTGCCAGCAGTTTTACCAGGGACACTGAAGCTTTCTTT. Amino acid sequence: CASSFTRDTEAFF.

This chain links TRBV2 with TRBJ2-1; D unresolved. The CDR3 is 15 residues long. The V end was cut by 2 bases, the J end by 5 bases, with 13 bases between. Germline V gives CDR1 SNHLY, CDR2 FYNNEI. The DNA for the CDR3 is TGTGCCAGCAGTGAAAAATCGTTAGCCCACAATGAGCAGTTCTTC. It encodes CASSEKSLAHNEQFF.

J is TRBJ1-1 and V is TRBV29-1; 7 bases line up with TRBD1. The CDR3 has 14 amino acids. Losses at the gene ends were 4 bases for V and 0 bases for J; bases not matched to a gene: 5. Germline V CDR1 and CDR2: SQVTM, ANQGSEA. CDR3 amino acids: CSVVVDRVNTEAFF. In nucleotides, the CDR3 is TGCAGCGTTGTGGTTGACAGGGTGAACACTGAAGCTTTCTTT. Filled out from reference TRBV29-1 and TRBJ1-1, the complete variable domain reads SAVISQKPSRDICQRGTSLTIQCQVDSQVTMMFWYRQQPGQSLTLIATANQGSEATYESGFVIDKFPISRPNLTFSTLTVSNMSPEDSSIYLCSVVVDRVNTEAFFGQGTRLTVV.

This rearrangement joins TRBV5-6 to TRBJ1-1, with D unclear. Per the germline V gene, CDR1 is SGHDT and CDR2 is YYEEEE. V shed 1 base and J shed 9 bases, with 7 bases lying between them. The CDR3 runs to 11 residues. The CDR3 nucleotides read TGTGCCAGCAGCTTGAAGAGTCAAGCTTTCTTT. Translating gives CASSLKSQAFF.

CDR3: CASSTRAGRGLGEQFF. CDR3 nucleotide sequence: TGTGCCAGCAGCACGAGGGCGGGACGGGGCTTGGGTGAGCAGTTCTTC. The rearrangement uses TRBV9 and TRBJ2-1; a weak D match, TRBD2 (6 bases). CDR3 length: 16 residues. V gave up 4 bases and J gave up 9 bases, with 23 bases separating them. Looked up from germline, CDR1 is SGDLS and CDR2 is YYNGEE.

The genes are TRBV5-6 and TRBJ2-7; 8 bases agree with TRBD1. The CDR3 covers 13 residues. Looked up from germline, CDR1 is SGHDT and CDR2 is YYEEEE. Trimming at V came to 2 bases and at J to 7 bases, leaving 5 bases not matched to a gene. This CDR3 is CASSFQGAREQYF. The CDR3 DNA reads TGTGCCAGCAGCTTCCAGGGGGCGCGGGAGCAGTACTTC.

Only a few counts were recorded for this clone. J is TRBJ2-7 and V is TRBV2; possible D gene TRBD2, 6 bases. This CDR3 is built from 13 residues. Looked up from germline, CDR1 is SNHLY and CDR2 is FYNNEI. V was clipped by 10 bases and J by 0 bases, with 13 bases between them. The CDR3 loop reads CATVDGSSYEQYF. As DNA, the CDR3 is TGTGCCACCGTGGACGGGAGCTCCTACGAGCAGTACTTC. Supplemented by reference TRBV2 and TRBJ2-7, the full variable domain reads EPEVTQTPSHQVTQMGQEVILRCVPISNHLYFYWYRQILGQKVEFLVSFYNNEISEKSEIFDDQFSVERPDGSNFTLKIRSTKLEDSAMYFCATVDGSSYEQYFGPGTRLTVT.

The chain uses TRBV5-5 and TRBJ1-6, with 7 bases identical to TRBD1. V dropped 4 bases and J dropped 0; count of bases not matched to a gene: 13. In germline, CDR1 is SGHKS, CDR2 YYEKEE (reference sequence). The CDR3 length is 19 residues. The CDR3 reads CASSLWFGTDSSYNSPLHF. The CDR3 DNA follows: TGTGCCAGCAGCCTCTGGTTCGGGACAGATAGCTCCTATAATTCACCCCTCCACTTT.

This clone appeared a few times. The chain combines TRBV5-1 with TRBJ1-2; TRBD1 matches 7 bases. With V trimmed by 4 bases and J by 4 bases, 4 bases remained unmatched. The CDR3 is made up of 13 amino acids. Germline CDR1 reads SGHRS; CDR2 reads YFSETQ. CDR3 in DNA: TGCGCCAGCAGCAGGGACAGTGGCTATGGCTACACCTTC. Protein sequence: CASSRDSGYGYTF.

This chain connects TRBV7-3 to TRBJ2-3, with D uncertain. From germline, CDR1 is SGHTA and CDR2 FQGTGA. CDR3 length equals 15 residues. V lost 2 bases to trimming and J lost 4 bases, with 13 bases between them. The CDR3 coding sequence is TGTGCCAGCAGCTTATACGGAGCATCGGCAGATACGCAGTATTTT. Protein product: CASSLYGASADTQYF.